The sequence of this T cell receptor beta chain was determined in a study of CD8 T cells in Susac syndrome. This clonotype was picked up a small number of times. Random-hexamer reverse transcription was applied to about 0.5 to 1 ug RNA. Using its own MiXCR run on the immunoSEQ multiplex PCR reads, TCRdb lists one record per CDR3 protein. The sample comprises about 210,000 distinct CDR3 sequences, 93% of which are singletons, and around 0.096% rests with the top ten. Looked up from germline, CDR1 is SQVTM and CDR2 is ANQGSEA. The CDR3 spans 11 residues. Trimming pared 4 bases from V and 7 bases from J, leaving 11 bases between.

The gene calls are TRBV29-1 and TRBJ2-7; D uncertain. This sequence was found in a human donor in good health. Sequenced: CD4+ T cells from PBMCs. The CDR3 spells CSVVLGTEQYV. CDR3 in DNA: TGCAGCGTTGTTCTGGGAACGGAGCAGTACGTC.